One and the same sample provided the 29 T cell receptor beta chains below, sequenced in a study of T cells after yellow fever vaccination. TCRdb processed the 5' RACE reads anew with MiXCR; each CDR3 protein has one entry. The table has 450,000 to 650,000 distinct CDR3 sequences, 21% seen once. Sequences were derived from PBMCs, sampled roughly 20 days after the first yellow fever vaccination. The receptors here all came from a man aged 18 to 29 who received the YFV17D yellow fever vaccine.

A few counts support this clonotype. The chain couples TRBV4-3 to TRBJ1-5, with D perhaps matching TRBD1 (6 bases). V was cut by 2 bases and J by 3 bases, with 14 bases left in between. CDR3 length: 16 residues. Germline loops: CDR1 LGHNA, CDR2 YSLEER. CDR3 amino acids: CASSQRGGGNNQPQHF. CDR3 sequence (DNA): TGCGCCAGCAGCCAACGGGGAGGGGGTAACAATCAGCCCCAGCATTTT.

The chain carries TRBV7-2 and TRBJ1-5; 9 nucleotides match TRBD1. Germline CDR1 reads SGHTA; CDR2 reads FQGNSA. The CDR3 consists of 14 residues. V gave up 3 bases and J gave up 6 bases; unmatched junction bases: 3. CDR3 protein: CASSFTGGRQPQHF. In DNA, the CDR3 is TGTGCCAGCAGCTTCACAGGGGGCCGTCAGCCCCAGCATTTT.

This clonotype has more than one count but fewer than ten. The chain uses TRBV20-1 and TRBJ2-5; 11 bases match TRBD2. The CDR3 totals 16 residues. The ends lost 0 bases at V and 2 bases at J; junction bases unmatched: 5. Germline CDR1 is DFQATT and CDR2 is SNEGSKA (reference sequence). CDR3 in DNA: TGCAGTGCTAGAGATTATCTAGCGGGAGGACAAGAGACCCAGTACTTC. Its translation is CSARDYLAGGQETQYF.

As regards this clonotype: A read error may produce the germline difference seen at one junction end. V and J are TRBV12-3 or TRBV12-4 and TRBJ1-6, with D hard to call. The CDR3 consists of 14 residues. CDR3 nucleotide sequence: TGTGCCAGCCGTTTGACGGGGTATAATTCACCCCTCCACTTT. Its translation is CASRLTGYNSPLHF.

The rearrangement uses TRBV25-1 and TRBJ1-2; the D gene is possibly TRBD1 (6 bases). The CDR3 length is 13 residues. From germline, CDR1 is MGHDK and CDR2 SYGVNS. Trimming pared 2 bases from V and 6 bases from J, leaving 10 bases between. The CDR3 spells CASSEPGANGYTF. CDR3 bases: TGTGCCAGCAGTGAACCGGGGGCGAATGGCTACACCTTC.

CDR3 protein: CAWSVQGGTYEQYF. The CDR3 region has the DNA TGTGCCTGGAGTGTACAGGGGGGAACCTACGAGCAGTACTTC. The rearrangement uses TRBV30 and TRBJ2-7, with 8 bases aligning to TRBD1. CDR1 and CDR2 from the germline V gene are GTSNPN and SVGIG (reference sequence). This CDR3 has 14 amino acids. Trimming at V came to 0 bases and at J to 2 bases, leaving 3 bases not matched to a gene.

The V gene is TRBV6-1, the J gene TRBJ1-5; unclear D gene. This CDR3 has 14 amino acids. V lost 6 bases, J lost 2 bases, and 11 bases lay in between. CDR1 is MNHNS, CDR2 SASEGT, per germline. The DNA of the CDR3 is TGTGCCAGCAGAACCACCGGGGGCAATCAGCCCCAGCATTTT. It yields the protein CASRTTGGNQPQHF.

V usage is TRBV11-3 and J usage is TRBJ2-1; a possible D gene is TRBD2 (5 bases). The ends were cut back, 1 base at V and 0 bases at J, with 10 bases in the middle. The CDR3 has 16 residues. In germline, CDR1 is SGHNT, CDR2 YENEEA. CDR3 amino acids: CASSLGARGSYNEQFF. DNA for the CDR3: TGTGCCAGCAGCTTAGGGGCCCGGGGCTCCTACAATGAGCAGTTCTTC.

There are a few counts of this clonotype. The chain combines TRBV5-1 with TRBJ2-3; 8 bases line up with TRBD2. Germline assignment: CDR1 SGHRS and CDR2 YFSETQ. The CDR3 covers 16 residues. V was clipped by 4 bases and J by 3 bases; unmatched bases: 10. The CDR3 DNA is TGCGCCAGCAGCCTAGCCGCCCGGGGGGGTACAGATACGCAGTATTTT. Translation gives CASSLAARGGTDTQYF.

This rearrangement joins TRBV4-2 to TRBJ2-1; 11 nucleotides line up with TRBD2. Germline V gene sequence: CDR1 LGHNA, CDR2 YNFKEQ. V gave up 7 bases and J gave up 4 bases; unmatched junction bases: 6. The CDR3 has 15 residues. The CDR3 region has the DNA TGTGCCAGCACCCCTAGCGGGGGGTTTTACAATGAGCAGTTCTTC. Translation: CASTPSGGFYNEQFF.

CDR3 nucleotide sequence: TGTGCCAGCAGTTTATATAATGTGAGACAGGGCGTTAATTCACCCCTCCACTTT. Translating gives CASSLYNVRQGVNSPLHF. J is TRBJ1-6 and V is TRBV28; 7 bases are shared with TRBD1. V shed 1 base, J shed 6 bases, and the junction held 12 bases outside the gene matches. The CDR3 covers 18 residues. Germline CDR1 is MDHEN and CDR2 is SYDVKM.

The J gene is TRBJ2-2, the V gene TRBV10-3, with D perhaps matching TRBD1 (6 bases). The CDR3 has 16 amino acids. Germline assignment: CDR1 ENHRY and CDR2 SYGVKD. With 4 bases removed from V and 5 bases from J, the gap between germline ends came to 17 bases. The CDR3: CAISAGQGTETGELFF. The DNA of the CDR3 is TGTGCCATCAGTGCTGGGCAGGGGACGGAGACCGGGGAGCTGTTTTTT.

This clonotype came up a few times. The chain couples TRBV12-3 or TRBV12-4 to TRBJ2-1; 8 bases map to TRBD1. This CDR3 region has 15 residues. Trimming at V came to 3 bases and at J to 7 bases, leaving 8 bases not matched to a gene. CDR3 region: CASSLPGGFRNEQFF. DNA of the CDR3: TGTGCCAGCAGTTTGCCAGGGGGCTTTCGGAATGAGCAGTTCTTC.

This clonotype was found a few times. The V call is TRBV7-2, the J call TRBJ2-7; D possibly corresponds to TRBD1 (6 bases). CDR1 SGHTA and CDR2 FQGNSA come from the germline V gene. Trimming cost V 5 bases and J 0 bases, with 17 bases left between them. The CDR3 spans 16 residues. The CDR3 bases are TGTGCCAGCAGCCCGACCCCAGGGGCCTACTCCTACGAGCAGTACTTC. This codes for CASSPTPGAYSYEQYF.

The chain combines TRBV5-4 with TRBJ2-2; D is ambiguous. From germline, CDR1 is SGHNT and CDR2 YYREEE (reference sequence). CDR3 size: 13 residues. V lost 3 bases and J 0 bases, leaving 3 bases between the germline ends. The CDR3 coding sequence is TGTGCCAGCAGCTGGACGAACACCGGGGAGCTGTTTTTT. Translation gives CASSWTNTGELFF.

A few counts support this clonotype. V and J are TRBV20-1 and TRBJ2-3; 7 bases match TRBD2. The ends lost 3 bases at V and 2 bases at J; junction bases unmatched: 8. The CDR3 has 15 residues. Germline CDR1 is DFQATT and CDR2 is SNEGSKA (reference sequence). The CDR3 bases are TGCAGTGCTAGGAGCGGGGAAGACTTCACAGATACGCAGTATTTT. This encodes CSARSGEDFTDTQYF.

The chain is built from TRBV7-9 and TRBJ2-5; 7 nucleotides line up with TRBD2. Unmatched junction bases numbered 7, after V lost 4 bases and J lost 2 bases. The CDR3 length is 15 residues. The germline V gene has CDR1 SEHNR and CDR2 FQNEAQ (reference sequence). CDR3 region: CASSSVNGGQETQYF. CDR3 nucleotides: TGTGCCAGCAGCTCAGTTAACGGGGGGCAAGAGACCCAGTACTTC.

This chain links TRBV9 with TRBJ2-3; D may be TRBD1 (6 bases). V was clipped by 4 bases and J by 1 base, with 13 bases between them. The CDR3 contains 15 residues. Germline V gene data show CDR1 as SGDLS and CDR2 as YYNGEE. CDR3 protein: CASSSGAGGTDTQYF. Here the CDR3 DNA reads TGTGCCAGCAGCTCAGGGGCCGGGGGCACAGATACGCAGTATTTT.

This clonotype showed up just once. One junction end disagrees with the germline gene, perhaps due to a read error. The CDR3 nucleotides are TGTGCCAACAGTTACAGGGATATTGGTTCACCCCTCCACTTT. Its protein product is CANSYRDIGSPLHF. V and J are TRBV6-5 and TRBJ1-6; tentatively, D is TRBD1 (6 bases). The CDR3 length is 14 residues. CDR1 MNHEY and CDR2 SVGAGI come from the germline V gene.

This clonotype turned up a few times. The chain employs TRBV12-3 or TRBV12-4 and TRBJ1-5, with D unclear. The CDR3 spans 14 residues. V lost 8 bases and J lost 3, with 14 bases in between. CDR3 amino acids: CASGLTGNNQPQHF. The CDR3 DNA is TGTGCCAGCGGATTAACGGGGAACAATCAGCCCCAGCATTTT.

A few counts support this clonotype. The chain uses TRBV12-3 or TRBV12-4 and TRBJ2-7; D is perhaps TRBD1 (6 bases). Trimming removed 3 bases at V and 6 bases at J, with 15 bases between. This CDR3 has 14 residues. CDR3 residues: CASSFVGQWGEQYF. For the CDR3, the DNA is TGTGCCAGCAGTTTCGTCGGACAGTGGGGCGAGCAGTACTTC.

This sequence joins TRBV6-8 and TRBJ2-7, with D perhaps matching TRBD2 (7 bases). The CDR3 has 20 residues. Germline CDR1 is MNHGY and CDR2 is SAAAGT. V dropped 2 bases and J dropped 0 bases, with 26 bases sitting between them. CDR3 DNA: TGTGCCAGCAGTTACCCCACCGTGCGGGGGCGACTCGGAAGCTCCTACGAGCAGTACGTC. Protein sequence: CASSYPTVRGRLGSSYEQYV.

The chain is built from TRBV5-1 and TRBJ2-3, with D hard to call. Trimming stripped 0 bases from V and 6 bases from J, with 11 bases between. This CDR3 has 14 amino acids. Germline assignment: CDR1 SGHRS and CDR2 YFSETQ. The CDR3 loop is CASSLVSASDTQYF. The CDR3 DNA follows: TGCGCCAGCAGCTTGGTTTCCGCCTCGGATACGCAGTATTTT.

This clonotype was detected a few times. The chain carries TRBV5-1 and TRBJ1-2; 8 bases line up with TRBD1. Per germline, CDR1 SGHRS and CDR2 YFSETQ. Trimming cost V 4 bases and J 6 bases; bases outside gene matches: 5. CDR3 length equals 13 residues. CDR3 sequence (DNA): TGCGCCAGCAGCACCACAGGGGGAGATGGCTACACCTTC. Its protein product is CASSTTGGDGYTF.

The CDR3 nucleotides read TGTGCCAGCTCACCGTTTGGGCTGGATCAAGAGACCCAGTACTTC. This sequence encodes CASSPFGLDQETQYF. The chain links TRBV18 to TRBJ2-5; D is unresolved. There are 15 residues in the CDR3. The V and J ends lost 3 bases and 2 bases respectively, with 13 bases between them. CDR1 is KGHSH and CDR2 is LQKENI in the germline V gene.

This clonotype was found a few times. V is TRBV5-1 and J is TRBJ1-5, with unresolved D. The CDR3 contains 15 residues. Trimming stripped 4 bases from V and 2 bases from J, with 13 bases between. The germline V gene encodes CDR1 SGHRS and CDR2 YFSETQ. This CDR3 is CASSPYTPGNQPQHF. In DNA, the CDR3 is TGCGCCAGCAGCCCATACACTCCCGGCAATCAGCCCCAGCATTTT.

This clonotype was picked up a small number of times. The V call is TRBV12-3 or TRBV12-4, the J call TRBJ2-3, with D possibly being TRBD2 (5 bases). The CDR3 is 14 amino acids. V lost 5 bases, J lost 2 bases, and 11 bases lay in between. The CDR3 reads CASSMDFYTDTQYF. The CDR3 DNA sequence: TGTGCCAGCAGTATGGACTTTTACACAGATACGCAGTATTTT.

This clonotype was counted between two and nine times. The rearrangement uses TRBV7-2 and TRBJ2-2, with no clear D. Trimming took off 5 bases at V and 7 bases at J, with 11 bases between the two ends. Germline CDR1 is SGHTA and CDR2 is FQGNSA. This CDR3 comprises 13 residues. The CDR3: CASSVGIHGELFF. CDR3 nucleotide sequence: TGTGCCAGCAGCGTAGGAATCCACGGGGAGCTGTTTTTT.

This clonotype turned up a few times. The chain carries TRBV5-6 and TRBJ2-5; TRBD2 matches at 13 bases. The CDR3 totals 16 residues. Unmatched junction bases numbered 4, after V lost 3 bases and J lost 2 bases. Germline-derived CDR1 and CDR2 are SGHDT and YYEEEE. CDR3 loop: CASSYTSGGAQETQYF. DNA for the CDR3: TGTGCCAGCAGCTACACTAGCGGGGGGGCGCAAGAGACCCAGTACTTC.